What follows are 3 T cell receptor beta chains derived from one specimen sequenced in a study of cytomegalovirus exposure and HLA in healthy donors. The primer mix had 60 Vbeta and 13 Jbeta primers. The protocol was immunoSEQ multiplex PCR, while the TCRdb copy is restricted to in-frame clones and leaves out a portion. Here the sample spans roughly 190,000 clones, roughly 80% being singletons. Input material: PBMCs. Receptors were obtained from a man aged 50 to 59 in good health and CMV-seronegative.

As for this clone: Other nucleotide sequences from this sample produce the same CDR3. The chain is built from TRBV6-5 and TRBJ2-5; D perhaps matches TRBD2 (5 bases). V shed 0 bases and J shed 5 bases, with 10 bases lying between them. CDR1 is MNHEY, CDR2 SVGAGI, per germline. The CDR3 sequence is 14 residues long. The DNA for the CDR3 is TGTGCCAGCAGTTACTCGAACGGAGGCGAGACCCAGTACTTC. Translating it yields CASSYSNGGETQYF.

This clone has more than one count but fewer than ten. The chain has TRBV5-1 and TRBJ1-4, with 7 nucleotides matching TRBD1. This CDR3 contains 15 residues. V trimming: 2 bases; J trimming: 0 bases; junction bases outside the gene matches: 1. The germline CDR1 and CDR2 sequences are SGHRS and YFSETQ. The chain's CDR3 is CASSFQGATNEKLFF. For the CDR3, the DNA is TGCGCCAGCAGCTTCCAGGGGGCAACTAATGAAAAACTGTTTTTT.

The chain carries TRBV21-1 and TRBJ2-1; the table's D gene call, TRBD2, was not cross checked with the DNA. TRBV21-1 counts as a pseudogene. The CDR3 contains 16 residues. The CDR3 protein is CASSFRPGSSYNEQFF. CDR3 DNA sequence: TGTGCCAGCAGCTTTAGGCCGGGAAGCTCCTACAATGAGCAGTTCTTC.